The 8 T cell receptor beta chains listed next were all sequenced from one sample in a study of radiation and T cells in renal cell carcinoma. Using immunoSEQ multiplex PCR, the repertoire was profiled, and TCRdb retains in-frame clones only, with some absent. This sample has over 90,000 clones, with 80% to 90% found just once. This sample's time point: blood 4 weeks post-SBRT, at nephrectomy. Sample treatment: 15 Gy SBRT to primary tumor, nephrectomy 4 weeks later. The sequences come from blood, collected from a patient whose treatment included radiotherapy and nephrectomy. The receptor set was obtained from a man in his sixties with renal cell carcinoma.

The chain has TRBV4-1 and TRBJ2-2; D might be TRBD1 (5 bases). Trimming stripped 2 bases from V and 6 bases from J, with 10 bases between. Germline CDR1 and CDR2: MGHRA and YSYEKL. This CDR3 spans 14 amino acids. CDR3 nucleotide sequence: TGCGCCAGCAGCCAAAATAGGGGCTCCGGGGAGCTGTTTTTT. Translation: CASSQNRGSGELFF.

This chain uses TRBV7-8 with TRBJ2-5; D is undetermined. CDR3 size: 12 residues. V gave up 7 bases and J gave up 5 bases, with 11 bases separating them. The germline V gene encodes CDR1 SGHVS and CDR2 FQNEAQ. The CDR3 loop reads CASTLLQETQYF. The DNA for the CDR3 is TGTGCCAGCACCCTCCTGCAGGAGACCCAGTACTTC.

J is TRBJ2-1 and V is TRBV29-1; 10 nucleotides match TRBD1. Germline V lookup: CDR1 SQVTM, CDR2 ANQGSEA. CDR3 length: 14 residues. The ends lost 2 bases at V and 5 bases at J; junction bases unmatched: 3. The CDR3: CSVERGQGHNEQFF. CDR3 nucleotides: TGCAGCGTTGAAAGGGGACAGGGGCACAATGAGCAGTTCTTC.

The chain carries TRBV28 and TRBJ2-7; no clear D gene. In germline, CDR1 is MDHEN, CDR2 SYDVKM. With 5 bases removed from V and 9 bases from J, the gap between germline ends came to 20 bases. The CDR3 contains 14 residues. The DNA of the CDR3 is TGTGCCAGCAGTCCCCCCGACCCGTTTTGGGGGCAGTACTTC. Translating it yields CASSPPDPFWGQYF. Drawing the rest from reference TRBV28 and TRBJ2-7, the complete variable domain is DVKVTQSSRYLVKRTGEKVFLECVQDMDHENMFWYRQDPGLGLRLIYFSYDVKMKEKGDIPEGYSVSREKKERFSLILESASTNQTSMYLCASSPPDPFWGQYFGPGTRLTVT.

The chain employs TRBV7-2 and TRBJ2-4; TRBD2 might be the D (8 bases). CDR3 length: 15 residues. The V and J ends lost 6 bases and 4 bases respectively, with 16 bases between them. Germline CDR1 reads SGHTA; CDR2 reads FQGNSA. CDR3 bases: TGTGCCAGCAGGGCCGGGAGGGACAGAAAAAACATTCAGTACTTC. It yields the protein CASRAGRDRKNIQYF.

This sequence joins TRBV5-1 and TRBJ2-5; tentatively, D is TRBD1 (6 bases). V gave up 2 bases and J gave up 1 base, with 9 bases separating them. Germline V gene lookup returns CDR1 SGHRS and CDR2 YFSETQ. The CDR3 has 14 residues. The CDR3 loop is CASSFQGIQETQYF. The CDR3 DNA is TGCGCCAGCAGCTTTCAGGGGATCCAAGAGACCCAGTACTTC. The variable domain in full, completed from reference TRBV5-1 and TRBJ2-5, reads KAGVTQTPRYLIKTRGQQVTLSCSPISGHRSVSWYQQTPGQGLQFLFEYFSETQRNKGNFPGRFSGRQFSNSRSEMNVSTLELGDSALYLCASSFQGIQETQYFGPGTRLLVL.

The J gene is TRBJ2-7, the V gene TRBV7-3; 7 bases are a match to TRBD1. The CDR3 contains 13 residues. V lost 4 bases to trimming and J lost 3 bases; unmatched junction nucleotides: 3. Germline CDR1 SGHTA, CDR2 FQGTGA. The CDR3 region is CASSSAGGYEQYF. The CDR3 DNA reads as TGTGCCAGCAGCTCGGCAGGGGGCTACGAGCAGTACTTC.

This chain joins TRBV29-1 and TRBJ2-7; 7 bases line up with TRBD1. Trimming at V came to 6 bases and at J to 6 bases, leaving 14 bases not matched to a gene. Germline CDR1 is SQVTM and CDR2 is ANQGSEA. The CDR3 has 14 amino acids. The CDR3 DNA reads TGCAGCGTCGGGGCAGCCGGGACAGTGATCGAGCAGTACTTC. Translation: CSVGAAGTVIEQYF.